Detailed here is one T cell receptor (beta chain). Its antigen remains unknown. There are 18 residues in the CDR3. Germline lookup yields CDR1 KGHSH and CDR2 LQKENI. V lost 3 bases, J lost 0 bases, and 8 bases stayed unmatched. The record originates from a study of beta chain features in type 1 diabetes. Study conclusions and caveats: For Type 1 diabetes patients, all four CD4+ subsets carried TCRB CDR3s that were moderately but significantly shorter.

Since all of the isolated RNA was reverse transcribed, expressed TCRB transcripts were what got sequenced. Sequencing used immunoSEQ multiplex PCR; TCRdb keeps in-frame clones, though not all of them. The sample has some 16,000 clones, about 72% seen once. The sequence was collected from a young woman with type 1 diabetes. The sample was stem cell memory CD4+ T cells from blood. This chain uses TRBV18 with TRBJ1-5; the match to TRBD1 covers 10 bases. DNA for the CDR3: TGTGCCAGCTCACCGGGACAGGGGCGCTCGTATAGCAATCAGCCCCAGCATTTT. This codes for CASSPGQGRSYSNQPQHF. Using reference TRBV18 and TRBJ1-5 for the parts outside the CDR3, the full variable domain is NAGVMQNPRHLVRRRGQEARLRCSPMKGHSHVYWYRQLPEEGLKFMVYLQKENIIDESGMPKERFSAEFPKEGPSILRIQQVVRGDSAAYFCASSPGQGRSYSNQPQHFGDGTRLSIL.